This T cell receptor beta chain stems from a study of cytomegalovirus exposure and HLA in healthy donors. Of note for this clone: Antigen unknown.

Overall study results and limits: Productive status was seen about 87% or about 30% of the time for most TCR beta V segments in an earlier analysis.

Trimming removed 3 bases at V and 4 bases at J, with 15 bases between. Looked up from germline, CDR1 is LGHNA and CDR2 is YNFKEQ. This CDR3 is built from 16 residues. The PCR made use of 60 Vbeta and 13 Jbeta primers. Data came from immunoSEQ multiplex PCR; TCRdb stores just in-frame clones and leaves some out. The data hold some 200,000 clones, with roughly 83% observed a single time. The sequencing sample was made of PBMCs. This clonotype originated in a male donor in good health and CMV-seropositive. The chain is built from TRBV4-2 and TRBJ2-2; D perhaps matches TRBD2 (5 bases). The CDR3 nucleotides are TGTGCCAGCAGCCAGGCTACTAGTCGGGGCACCGGGGAGCTGTTTTTT. It is translated as CASSQATSRGTGELFF.